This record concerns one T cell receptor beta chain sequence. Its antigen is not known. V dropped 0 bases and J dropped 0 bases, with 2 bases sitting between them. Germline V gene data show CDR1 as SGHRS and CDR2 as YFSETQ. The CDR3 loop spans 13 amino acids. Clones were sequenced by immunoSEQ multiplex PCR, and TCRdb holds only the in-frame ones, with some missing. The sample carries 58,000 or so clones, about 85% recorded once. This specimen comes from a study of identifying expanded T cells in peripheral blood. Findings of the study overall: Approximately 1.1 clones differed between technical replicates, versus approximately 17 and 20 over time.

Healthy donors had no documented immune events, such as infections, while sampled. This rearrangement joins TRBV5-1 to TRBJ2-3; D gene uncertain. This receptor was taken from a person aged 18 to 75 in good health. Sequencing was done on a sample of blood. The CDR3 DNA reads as TGCGCCAGCAGCTTGGACAGCACAGATACGCAGTATTTT. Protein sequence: CASSLDSTDTQYF.